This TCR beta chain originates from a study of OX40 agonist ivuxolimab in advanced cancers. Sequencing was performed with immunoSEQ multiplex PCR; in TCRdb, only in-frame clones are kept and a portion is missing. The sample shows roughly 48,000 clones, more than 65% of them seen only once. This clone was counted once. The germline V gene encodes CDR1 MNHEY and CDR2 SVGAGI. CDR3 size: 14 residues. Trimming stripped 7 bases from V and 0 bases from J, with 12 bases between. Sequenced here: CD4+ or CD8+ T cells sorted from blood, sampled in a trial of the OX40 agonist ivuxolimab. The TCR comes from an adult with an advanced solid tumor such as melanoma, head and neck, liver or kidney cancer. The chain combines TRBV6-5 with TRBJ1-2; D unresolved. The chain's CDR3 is CASTPWGTNYGYTF. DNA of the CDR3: TGTGCCAGCACCCCCTGGGGAACTAACTATGGCTACACCTTC.